This T cell receptor (beta chain) was identified in a study of tumor-infiltrating lymphocytes in primary liver carcinoma (dated by TCRdb to about 2017). Regarding the complete study: Between November 2015 and early 2016, a few patients in China with histopathologically diagnosed primary liver carcinoma had surgical resection. Of the five patients (three men and two women, aged 30 to 69 years), four had hepatocellular carcinoma and one had combined HCC and intrahepatic cholangiocarcinoma. The five patients had tumors of stage T1-T3 N0M0, with maximum diameters ranging from roughly 4.2 to 11 cm. Samples yielded roughly 3.5 to 7.13 million productive TCRbeta reads; read depth did not differ significantly between tissue types. For each liver tumor, the study sampled five regions along with adjacent normal tissue and blood, and applied TCRbeta repertoire sequencing, expression microarrays and whole-exome sequencing. A total of 35 specimens from 5 patients underwent TCRbeta repertoire sequencing, comprising some 25 tumor regions, 5 adjacent noncancerous liver tissues and 5 peripheral blood samples. Repertoires from technical replicates were highly reproducible, with mean shared-clone rates roughly 0.87 and correlation coefficients above 0.98.

This clonotype was observed a handful of times. Its target antigen remains unknown. No base quality values were provided; no much bigger clone lies one nucleotide off. The CDR3 spans 16 residues, from the cysteine through the phenylalanine. This entry keeps only the CDR3 DNA: 48 bases, framed from base 1. The germline V gene encodes CDR1 SGHVS and CDR2 FQNEAQ. V lost 5 bases and J lost 7 bases; the stretch between them is 21 bases long. Broader findings and caveats from the paper: Pairs of tumor regions showed greater repertoire overlap (mean about 36%) than tumor-adjacent pairs (roughly 17%) or tumor-blood pairs (roughly 15%), which is consistent with antigen-driven expansion. The top 250 clones accounted for a significantly greater share of the repertoire in tumors than in blood (p = 0.039). The study included only five or six patients, and the authors note findings should be validated in a larger study. Because sequencing covered only the TCR beta chain and unpaired alpha chains were not captured, true repertoire diversity is likely underestimated. Since the samples were bulk and unsorted, there was no way to compare CD4+ and CD8+ T cell repertoires.

TCRbeta-specific cDNA was reverse-transcribed from 500 to 550 ng total RNA using a constant-region primer and ProtoScript II reverse transcriptase. TCRbeta libraries were built with three nested multiplex PCR rounds, a slightly modified ARM-PCR procedure. The first two PCR rounds used multiplex TRBV1-TRBV30 forward primers with a Cbeta reverse primer, each for approximately 11 cycles. Sample barcodes and Illumina adapters were added in a final 25-cycle PCR with Deep VentR polymerase. Before sequencing, amplicons of 200-500 bp were gel-purified using a QIAquick gel extraction kit. TCRbeta amplicons were sequenced on an Illumina HiSeq 2500 with 250-bp paired-end reads. In the source study's methods: To recover full CDR3 sequences, reads were quality-trimmed using Trimmomatic v0.33 and paired reads were then merged using FLASH v1.2.11. MiGEC v1.2.1b assigned V, D and J germline segments to the rearranged TCRbeta sequences. Clonotype statistics and Shannon-Wiener diversity indices were calculated with VDJtools v1.0.0. To reduce sampling bias, subsequent analyses other than the diversity analysis used only the 250 most abundant clonotypes in each sample. The public reads were quality trimmed at Q25 with fastp and then assembled into clones with MiXCR by TCRdb, keeping productive beta chains. Each entry merges the rows of one CDR3 protein and shows their most common DNA and genes. The V and J calls, along with clone size, are taken from TCRdb and not from the paper's own processing. Within this sample are about 200,000 distinct CDR3 sequences, with approximately 65% of them counted one time only. Around 7.1% of the sample goes to the ten largest clones.

TRIzol reagent was used to extract blood RNA from unsorted whole blood, while the DNeasy Blood & Tissue kit provided the germline DNA. Patients had chronic HBV infection and were treatment-naive at sampling. Approximately 3.8 milliliters of peripheral blood were collected into K2EDTA tubes before surgery. The sequenced sample consisted of peripheral blood. The receptor was isolated from an older woman with primary liver carcinoma and hepatitis B virus infection. In this chain, TRBV7-8 is recombined with TRBJ1-5, with TRBD1 perhaps the D gene, on 6 matching bases. CDR3 protein: CASSTALGGARQPQHF. The DNA reads TGTGCCAGCAGCACAGCGCTCGGGGGGGCAAGGCAGCCCCAGCATTTT.